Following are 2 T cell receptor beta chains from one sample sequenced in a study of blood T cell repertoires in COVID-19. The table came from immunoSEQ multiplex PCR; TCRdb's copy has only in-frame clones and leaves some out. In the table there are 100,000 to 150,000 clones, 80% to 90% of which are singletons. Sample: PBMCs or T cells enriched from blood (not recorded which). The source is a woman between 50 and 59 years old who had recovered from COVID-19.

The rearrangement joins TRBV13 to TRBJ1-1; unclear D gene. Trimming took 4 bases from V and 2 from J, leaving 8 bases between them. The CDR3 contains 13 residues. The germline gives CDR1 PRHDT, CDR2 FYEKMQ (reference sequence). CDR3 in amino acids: CASSSALNTEAFF. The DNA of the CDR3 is TGTGCCAGCAGCTCCGCGCTTAACACTGAAGCTTTCTTT.

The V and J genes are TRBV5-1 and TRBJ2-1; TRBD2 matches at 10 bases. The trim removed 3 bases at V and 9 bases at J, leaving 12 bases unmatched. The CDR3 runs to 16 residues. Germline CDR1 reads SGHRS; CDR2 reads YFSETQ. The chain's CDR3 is CASSSSGTSASSEQFF. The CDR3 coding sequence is TGCGCCAGCAGCTCCTCAGGGACTAGCGCCTCCAGTGAGCAGTTCTTC.